The next 12 T cell receptor beta chains were all read from a single sample in a study of cytomegalovirus exposure and HLA in healthy donors. Amplification used 60 Vbeta primers and 13 Jbeta primers. Sequencing used immunoSEQ multiplex PCR; TCRdb keeps in-frame clones, though not all of them. Seen here are more than 150,000 clones, over 70% observed once, and the top ten hold approximately 1.5%. The sequencing input was PBMCs. All receptors derive from a woman younger than 35 in good health and CMV-seronegative.

This clone appeared once. The chain couples TRBV2 to TRBJ2-2; possibly TRBD1 for D (5 bases). Trimming removed 3 bases at V and 5 bases at J, with 13 bases between. The germline gives CDR1 SNHLY, CDR2 FYNNEI. The CDR3 runs to 15 residues. CDR3 sequence reads: CASSEVPGRTGELFF. In nucleotides, the CDR3 is TGTGCCAGCAGTGAGGTACCAGGGCGGACCGGGGAGCTGTTTTTT.

The chain employs TRBV4-1 and TRBJ1-5, with unresolved D. Germline values: CDR1 MGHRA, CDR2 YSYEKL. The germline V and J ends were trimmed by 3 bases and 8 bases, with 11 bases remaining between them. This CDR3 is 13 amino acids long. For the CDR3, the DNA is TGCGCCAGCAGCCAGGTATACGGGGAGCCCCAGCATTTT. As protein: CASSQVYGEPQHF.

V gene TRBV5-5 combines with J gene TRBJ1-1; no reliable D call. Germline values: CDR1 SGHKS, CDR2 YYEKEE (reference sequence). The CDR3 extends over 14 amino acids. Trimming pared 1 base from V and 0 bases from J, leaving 7 bases between. This chain's CDR3 is CASSLYFVNTEAFF. CDR3 DNA: TGTGCCAGCAGCTTGTACTTTGTGAACACTGAAGCTTTCTTT.

The chain links TRBV10-1 to TRBJ2-1; 7 bases match TRBD2. The CDR3 consists of 15 residues. Germline-derived CDR1 and CDR2 are WNHNN and SYGVQD (reference sequence). V lost 3 bases, J lost 9 bases, and 11 bases stayed unmatched. CDR3 protein: CASSDSGTILSEQFF. The CDR3, as DNA: TGCGCCAGCAGTGATTCGGGGACTATCCTTTCTGAGCAGTTCTTC.

The V and J genes are TRBV5-5 and TRBJ1-2; 7 nucleotides align to TRBD1. This CDR3 contains 15 residues. J gave up 5 bases and V 0 bases, and 7 bases lay outside the gene matches. Germline V CDR1 and CDR2: SGHKS, YYEKEE (reference sequence). In DNA, the CDR3 is TGTGCCAGCAGCTTGGTACCCGGGACAGCATATGGCTACACCTTC. It encodes CASSLVPGTAYGYTF.

This clone was detected only a few times. The gene calls are TRBV29-1 and TRBJ2-5, with D uncertain. The CDR3 length is 12 residues. With 6 bases removed from V and 1 base from J, the gap between germline ends came to 9 bases. The germline gives CDR1 SQVTM, CDR2 ANQGSEA. As DNA, the CDR3 is TGCAGCGTACAATACCTCCAAGAGACCCAGTACTTC. It encodes CSVQYLQETQYF.

The chain recombines TRBV2 with TRBJ1-5; D is possibly TRBD1 (6 bases). With 6 bases removed from V and 0 bases from J, the gap between germline ends came to 12 bases. Germline V gene sequence: CDR1 SNHLY, CDR2 FYNNEI. This CDR3 is 15 amino acids long. DNA for the CDR3: TGTGCCAGCAGAGTTGACAGGAATAGCAATCAGCCCCAGCATTTT. Translating it yields CASRVDRNSNQPQHF.

CDR3 amino acids: CASSLGFSANTGELFF. The CDR3 DNA is TGTGCCAGCAGCTTAGGGTTTTCGGCGAACACCGGGGAGCTGTTTTTT. The chain employs TRBV7-2 and TRBJ2-2; D is unclear. With 1 base removed from V and 0 bases from J, the gap between germline ends came to 9 bases. CDR3 size: 16 residues. Per the germline V gene, CDR1 is SGHTA and CDR2 is FQGNSA.

The chain recombines TRBV11-3 with TRBJ1-1, with 8 bases lining up with TRBD1. Germline CDR1 SGHNT, CDR2 YENEEA. CDR3 length: 15 residues. Unmatched junction bases numbered 6, after V lost 5 bases and J lost 1 base. CDR3 loop: CASSGRTGRNTEAFF. The CDR3 DNA is TGTGCCAGCAGCGGGAGGACAGGGAGGAACACTGAAGCTTTCTTT. The whole variable domain, filled in from reference TRBV11-3 and TRBJ1-1, reads EAGVVQSPRYKIIEKKQPVAFWCNPISGHNTLYWYLQNLGQGPELLIRYENEEAVDDSQLPKDRFSAERLKGVDSTLKIQPAELGDSAVYLCASSGRTGRNTEAFFGQGTRLTVV.

In its sample, this clone was seen many times. The chain is built from TRBV2 and TRBJ2-7, with D uncertain. The germline V gene has CDR1 SNHLY and CDR2 FYNNEI. This CDR3 region has 12 residues. V was trimmed by 6 bases and J by 3 bases, leaving 9 bases between them. This CDR3 reads CASSVQLYEQYF. Here the CDR3 DNA reads TGTGCCAGCAGCGTACAGCTCTACGAGCAGTACTTC.

The genes are TRBV28 and TRBJ2-5; no clear D. Matching the DNA end better, TRBJ2-7 makes the J call doubtful. Looked up from germline, CDR1 is MDHEN and CDR2 is SYDVKM. This CDR3 region has 12 residues. The DNA for the CDR3 is TGTGCCAGCAGCTTCCTAGGTGACGAGCAGTACTTC. Encoded protein: CASSFLGDEQYF.

The CDR3 DNA is TGTGCCAGCAGACCCGACAGGGCTGACTTTCCGAACACTGAAGCTTTCTTT. This gives the protein CASRPDRADFPNTEAFF. The rearrangement joins TRBV7-9 to TRBJ1-1; 7 bases are a match to TRBD1. V was pared by 6 bases and J by 1 base, with 14 bases of the junction left unmatched. CDR1 and CDR2 (germline): SEHNR, FQNEAQ (reference sequence). The CDR3 spans 17 residues. The full variable domain, in which reference TRBV7-9 and TRBJ1-1 provide the parts outside the CDR3, is DTGVSQNPRHKITKRGQNVTFRCDPISEHNRLYWYRQTLGQGPEFLTYFQNEAQLEKSRLLSDRFSAERPKGSFSTLEIQRTEQGDSAMYLCASRPDRADFPNTEAFFGQGTRLTVV.